This paragraph reports one TCR beta chain. This sample is drawn from a study of cytomegalovirus exposure and HLA in healthy donors. PCR was performed using 60 Vbeta and 13 Jbeta primers. Some clones are missing from TCRdb's copy, which holds only in-frame ones; the method was immunoSEQ multiplex PCR. Of fewer than 85,000 clones listed, roughly 72% were seen once; the top ten hold approximately 12%. The CDR3 extends over 15 amino acids. Germline V gene data show CDR1 as KGHSH and CDR2 as LQKENI. Trimming left V 0 bases short and J 7 bases short, with 13 bases between. The sample taken for sequencing was PBMCs. This TCR was sampled from a woman in her thirties or forties in good health and CMV-seropositive. V is TRBV18 and J is TRBJ2-1; D remains ambiguous. CDR3 coding DNA: TGTGCCAGCTCACCACCGGGCAGGTCCTCGAATGAGCAGTTCTTC. This sequence encodes CASSPPGRSSNEQFF.